This TCR beta chain was observed in a study of T cells in Graves' hyperthyroidism and ophthalmopathy. This clonotype has ten or more counts. A read error may produce the germline difference seen at one junction end. Amplified regions were TCR beta CDR3 sequences from RNA transcripts. The TCR CDR3 was amplified in a first-round RT-PCR using the HTBI primer set. TCRdb redid the calling of the multiplex PCR reads with MiXCR, one entry per CDR3 protein. The table shows about 59,000 distinct CDR3 sequences, with 53% occurring only once. Sample: blood. The TCR originated in an older woman with Graves' ophthalmopathy.

The CDR3 region has the DNA TGTGCCAGCAGCTTAGTCGGGACTAATGGAAAACTGTTTTTT. It codes for CASSLVGTNGKLFF. The V call is TRBV7-9, the J call TRBJ1-4, with D possibly matching TRBD1 (5 bases). Germline V CDR1 and CDR2: SEHNR, FQNEAQ (reference sequence). The CDR3 is 14 residues long.